Sequencing of this T cell receptor beta chain was carried out in a study of immune characterization of retroperitoneal liposarcoma. TCRdb re-analysed the PCR reads in MiXCR, keeping a single row per CDR3 protein. This sample has about 10,000 distinct CDR3 sequences, with 30% to 45% found just once. The V gene lost 2 bases and the J gene lost 5 bases, with 21 bases spanning the gap. Germline V gene sequence: CDR1 MNHEY, CDR2 SVGAGI. The CDR3 is 18 residues long. This chain uses TRBV6-5 with TRBJ2-2; either TRBD1 or TRBD2 may supply D (6 bases each). This receptor was obtained from a male donor with retroperitoneal liposarcoma. Material: tumor tissue. The CDR3 loop reads CASSYGISRGRGTGELFF. The DNA for the CDR3 is TGTGCCAGCAGTTACGGTATCAGCCGGGGGCGCGGAACCGGGGAGCTGTTTTTT.